This is a list of T cell receptor beta chains from one sample in a study of response to subunit inactivated influenza vaccine. In TCRdb, the RT-PCR reads were re-called with MiXCR into one record per CDR3 protein. The sample lists some 500,000 distinct CDR3 sequences; roughly 27% were seen once. This material consisted of CD4+ T cells sorted from PBMCs, taken 4 to 6 days after vaccination. Receptors originate from a man aged 45-60 years who received an inactivated influenza vaccine. The CDR3 runs from the conserved cysteine through the conserved F or W. The order of the fields is V gene, J gene, D gene, clone size, CDR3 DNA, CDR3 protein. A D gene is named only where the DNA matches it firmly. Size tells how often a clone was seen (once, few, many) or the class of an expanded clone, and some rows leave it out.

>TRBV2|TRBJ2-1|NA|NA
TGTGCCAGCAGGGGTCGCAGGTCCTACAATGAGCAGTTCTTC
CASRGRRSYNEQFF
>TRBV9|TRBJ2-3|NA|NA
TGTGCCAGCAGCGTAGACAGGGACGGAACAGATACGCAGTATTTT
CASSVDRDGTDTQYF
>TRBV5-6|TRBJ2-5|NA|NA
TGTGCCAGCAGCCACTGGGAGGCAGAAGAGACCCAGTACTTC
CASSHWEAEETQYF
>TRBV7-2|TRBJ1-1|NA|NA
TGTGCCAGCAACAAGGGGGTGAACACTGAAGCTTTCTTT
CASNKGVNTEAFF
>TRBV20-1|TRBJ2-1|TRBD2|NA
TGCAGTGCTCCGTCGCGGGGGGAGCAGTTCTTC
CSAPSRGEQFF
>TRBV6-2/TRBV6-3|TRBJ2-7|TRBD1|NA
TGTGCCAGCAGTTACCCCTCCGGGACAGGGGCCTACGAGCAGTACTTC
CASSYPSGTGAYEQYF
>TRBV12-3/TRBV12-4|TRBJ1-6|TRBD1|NA
TGTGCCAGCAGTTTTAGGACAGGGGCCTATCCATTCACCCTCCACTTT
CASSFRTGAYPFTLHF
>TRBV12-3/TRBV12-4|TRBJ2-7|TRBD2|NA
TGTGCCAGCAGCATAGCGGGAGGTTCCTACGAGCAGTACTTC
CASSIAGGSYEQYF
>TRBV2|TRBJ2-5|NA|NA
TGTGCCAGCAGTGAAGGGGAGGCCCTCAAAGAGACCCAGTACTTC
CASSEGEALKETQYF
>TRBV12-3/TRBV12-4|TRBJ2-7|NA|few
TGTGCCAGCAGCTTACAGGCAGGAACCTACGAGCAGTACTTC
CASSLQAGTYEQYF
>TRBV29-1|TRBJ2-3|NA|few
TGCAGCGTTGTAGTGTCAGTGAGCACAGATACGCAGTATTTT
CSVVVSVSTDTQYF
>TRBV9|TRBJ2-7|TRBD2|NA
TGTGCCAGCAGCCCCCGACTAGCGGTTTACGAGCAGTACTTC
CASSPRLAVYEQYF
>TRBV15|TRBJ1-2|TRBD1|many
TGTGCCACCAGCAGAGAAGGGGGCGGGGGCGGCTACACCTTC
CATSREGGGGGYTF
>TRBV15|TRBJ2-3|NA|many
TGTGCCACCAGCACTCGACAAACAGATACGCAGTATTTT
CATSTRQTDTQYF
>TRBV5-1|TRBJ2-5|NA|NA
TGCGCCAGCAGCTCGGGACTCTTTGGGGAGACCCAGTACTTC
CASSSGLFGETQYF
>TRBV12-3/TRBV12-4|TRBJ1-4|NA|NA
TGTGCCAGCAGTTTGCCCGGGGTAAATGAAAAACTGTTTTTT
CASSLPGVNEKLFF
>TRBV12-3/TRBV12-4|TRBJ2-7|NA|NA
TGTGCCAGCAGTTTAGCGAGGTTCAGCGACGAGCAGTACTTC
CASSLARFSDEQYF
>TRBV15|TRBJ2-5|TRBD2|NA
TGTGCCACCAGTAAAGGACTAGCTATAGGGCAAGAGACCCAGTACTTC
CATSKGLAIGQETQYF
>TRBV5-6|TRBJ2-5|NA|NA
TGTGCCAGCAGAACCAGAGACCAAGAGACCCAGTACTTC
CASRTRDQETQYF
>TRBV28|TRBJ1-4|NA|NA
TGTGCCAGCACTTCTCTCAGACAGGCGGGGGGTCGTGAAAAACTGTTTTTT
CASTSLRQAGGREKLFF
>TRBV4-1|TRBJ2-7|TRBD1|NA
TGCGCCAGCAGCCAAGTGGACAGGGACAACGAGCAGTACTTC
CASSQVDRDNEQYF
>TRBV6-1|TRBJ2-7|TRBD1|once
TGTGCCAGCAGAGACGGACAGGGAATGTCCTACGAGCAGTACTTC
CASRDGQGMSYEQYF
>TRBV6-2/TRBV6-3|TRBJ2-7|TRBD1|few
TGTGCCAGCCGGGACAGCCCTCTGGAGCAGTACTTC
CASRDSPLEQYF
>TRBV20-1|TRBJ2-3|TRBD2|NA
TGCAGTGCTAGAAAATCCGGGACTACGGATACGCAGTATTTT
CSARKSGTTDTQYF
>TRBV18|TRBJ2-7|NA|few
TGTGCCAGCTCACCACCGGGTGCTTTTACCTACGAGCAGTACTTC
CASSPPGAFTYEQYF
>TRBV20-1|TRBJ2-6|NA|NA
TGCAGTGCTAGTGACTGGGGGAAGGCTGGGGCCAACGTCCTGACTTTC
CSASDWGKAGANVLTF
>TRBV12-3/TRBV12-4|TRBJ2-3|NA|NA
TGTGCCAGCAGTTTATCCCCCGGGGCCGACAAGGCAGATACGCAGTATTTT
CASSLSPGADKADTQYF
>TRBV2|TRBJ1-5|NA|few
TGTGCCAGCAAAGCTTGGGGGGAGAGGCAGCCCCAGCATTTT
CASKAWGERQPQHF